This T cell receptor beta chain was retrieved from a study of regulatory T cells in long-lasting Graves disease. General observations from the study: Patients with persistent disease showed a bias toward TRBV28, TRBJ1-2 and TRBJ2-5.

The CDR3 length is 13 residues. With 5 bases removed from V and 3 bases from J, the gap between germline ends came to 11 bases. Germline V gene lookup returns CDR1 LNHDA and CDR2 SQIVND (reference sequence). About this clonotype: Its antigen is undetermined.

The sample's time point: newly diagnosed GD, antithyroid drugs for less than 3 months. PBMC RNA served as the TCR library source. Through Arm-PCR of CDR3 regions and iRepertoire HTBI primers, TCR beta libraries were built. TCRdb called the multiplex PCR reads again in MiXCR, with one record for every CDR3 protein. The data contain a few hundred thousand distinct CDR3 sequences, about a sixth of them singletons. These data were also reused for a study on T cells in Graves' hyperthyroidism and ophthalmopathy. That work contributes: The hyperthyroidism patients had all been newly diagnosed, and their disease duration was under 2 months. Their ages ranged from 18 to 65 years. With the HTBI primer set, the TCR CDR3 went through a first round of RT-PCR. Most clonotypes expanded in the thyroid (above 0.001) were also present in blood.

The TCR originated in a woman aged 18 to 35 with Graves disease. The sequenced sample was peripheral blood mononuclear cells (PBMCs), obtained at new diagnosis, from a patient treated with antithyroid drugs. V usage is TRBV19 and J usage is TRBJ2-7, with D maybe TRBD2 (6 bases). CDR3 region: CASSHTGDYEQYF. In DNA form, the CDR3 reads TGTGCCAGTAGTCACACGGGAGACTACGAGCAGTACTTC.